There are many counts of the clone carrying this T cell receptor (beta chain). Trimming at V came to 0 bases and at J to 5 bases, leaving 6 bases not matched to a gene. This CDR3 contains 15 residues. Germline V gene data show CDR1 as DFQATT and CDR2 as SNEGSKA (reference sequence). The data originate from a study of T cells in Graves' hyperthyroidism and ophthalmopathy. Amplified regions were TCR beta CDR3 sequences from RNA transcripts. With the HTBI primer set, the TCR CDR3 went through a first round of RT-PCR. TCRdb fed the multiplex PCR reads into MiXCR, producing one record per CDR3 protein. The sample has roughly 500,000 distinct CDR3 sequences, around 13% seen once. Clinical symptoms, serum thyroxine, TRAb, thyroid ultrasound and orbital computed tomography informed diagnoses.

The sample comprised blood. The TCR sequence derives from a woman aged 30 to 39 with Graves' hyperthyroidism that later progressed to Graves' ophthalmopathy. The chain is built from TRBV20-1 and TRBJ2-1; 8 bases agree with TRBD1. CDR3 nucleotides: TGCAGTGCTAGAGATGGGCAGGGGGCTCACAATGAGCAGTTCTTC. Its translation: CSARDGQGAHNEQFF.